This T cell receptor (beta chain) was observed in a study of OX40 agonist ivuxolimab in advanced cancers. The overall study: Partial responses were achieved by three patients, one with hepatocellular carcinoma and two with cutaneous melanoma.

Profiled with immunoSEQ multiplex PCR; TCRdb holds only in-frame clones, not every one. The sample consists of approximately 70,000 clones, more than 75% of them appearing once. Germline V gives CDR1 MNHEY, CDR2 SVGAGI. This CDR3 contains 15 residues. Trimming took 6 bases from V and 3 from J; bases not matched to a gene: 9. This chain links TRBV6-5 with TRBJ2-7; 9 nucleotides match TRBD2. Sequencing used CD4+ or CD8+ T cells sorted from blood, obtained in a trial of the OX40 agonist ivuxolimab. The source is an adult with an advanced solid tumor such as melanoma, head and neck, liver or kidney cancer. The DNA of the CDR3 is TGTGCCAGCAGGAGGGCGACTAGCGGCAGCTACGAGCAGTACTTC. Residues: CASRRATSGSYEQYF.